Below are 27 T cell receptor beta chains sequenced from a single sample in a study of blood T cell repertoires in COVID-19. Profiling relied on immunoSEQ multiplex PCR, and the TCRdb table lists in-frame clones only, not all of them. Found here are 350,000 to 400,000 clones, more than 80% of them singletons; the top ten hold less than 1.2%. Sequencing was performed on PBMCs or T cells enriched from blood (not recorded which). The source of these receptors is a man aged 18 to 29 who had recovered from COVID-19.

This clone was counted at least ten times. V and J are TRBV19 and TRBJ2-2, with D unclear. V dropped 5 bases and J dropped 5 bases, with 12 bases sitting between them. The germline gives CDR1 LNHDA, CDR2 SQIVND (reference sequence). The CDR3 runs to 14 residues. The CDR3 loop reads CASSASVWTGELFF. CDR3 nucleotides: TGTGCCAGTAGTGCCTCGGTATGGACCGGGGAGCTGTTTTTT.

The CDR3 region is CASSEALLTLDNTQYF. The CDR3 DNA follows: TGTGCCAGCAGTGAAGCGTTATTGACATTGGACAATACGCAGTATTTT. This chain links TRBV2 with TRBJ2-3; tentative D call: TRBD1 (5 bases). Germline V gene sequence: CDR1 SNHLY, CDR2 FYNNEI. CDR3 size: 16 residues. Trimming removed 0 bases from V and 7 bases from J, with 17 bases in between.

The chain employs TRBV4-1 and TRBJ2-4; TRBD1 agrees at 7 bases. Losses at the gene ends were 3 bases for V and 4 bases for J; bases not matched to a gene: 9. CDR1 is MGHRA and CDR2 is YSYEKL in the germline V gene. This CDR3 is 16 amino acids long. The CDR3 region is CASSHPLDRTKNIQYF. Here the CDR3 DNA reads TGCGCCAGCAGCCACCCCTTGGACAGGACAAAAAACATTCAGTACTTC.

This clone was seen once. V gene TRBV5-6 combines with J gene TRBJ1-1; perhaps TRBD1 as D (5 bases). The CDR3 covers 16 residues. CDR1 and CDR2 (germline): SGHDT, YYEEEE. V lost 0 bases and J lost 1, with 13 bases in between. The CDR3 loop is CASSLGRGTRNTEAFF. Written as DNA, the CDR3 is TGTGCCAGCAGCTTGGGTCGGGGGACGAGGAACACTGAAGCTTTCTTT.

The CDR3 sequence: CASQTGTIANYGYTF. The CDR3 DNA sequence: TGTGCCAGTCAAACAGGGACGATCGCTAACTATGGCTACACCTTC. The rearrangement uses TRBV19 and TRBJ1-2; perhaps TRBD1 as D (6 bases). V lost 8 bases and J lost 0, with 16 bases in between. This CDR3 has 15 residues. Germline CDR1 and CDR2: LNHDA and SQIVND (reference sequence).

The V and J genes are TRBV4-3 and TRBJ1-5; D is possibly TRBD1 (5 bases). The CDR3 runs to 15 residues. Germline CDR1 and CDR2: LGHNA and YSLEER. V lost 4 bases, J lost 0 bases, and 10 bases lay in between. CDR3 sequence reads: CASSLDRYSNQPQHF. CDR3 DNA: TGCGCCAGCAGCCTCGACAGATATAGCAATCAGCCCCAGCATTTT.

This chain links TRBV13 with TRBJ2-1, with 8 bases aligning to TRBD1. Germline-derived CDR1 and CDR2 are PRHDT and FYEKMQ (reference sequence). CDR3 length equals 15 residues. The trim removed 5 bases at V and 8 bases at J, leaving 11 bases unmatched. The DNA of the CDR3 is TGTGCCAGCAGCCCCCGCAGGGGGCTTCCTCATGAGCAGTTCTTC. Translating gives CASSPRRGLPHEQFF.

The DNA for the CDR3 is TGTGCCAGCAGCCAAGATCAGTTTCCCCCTGAAGCTTTCTTT. It is translated as CASSQDQFPPEAFF. This chain joins TRBV4-2 and TRBJ1-1, with D uncertain. V gave up 0 bases and J gave up 6 bases, with 11 bases separating them. The CDR3 has 14 residues. CDR1 is LGHNA, CDR2 YNFKEQ, per germline.

The chain links TRBV28 to TRBJ2-4, with 8 nucleotides matching TRBD1. Per germline, CDR1 MDHEN and CDR2 SYDVKM. J gave up 0 bases and V 3 bases, and 7 bases lay outside the gene matches. There are 17 residues in the CDR3. CDR3 sequence: CASSFLGQGLAKNIQYF. The DNA for the CDR3 is TGTGCCAGCAGTTTCCTCGGACAGGGATTAGCCAAAAACATTCAGTACTTC. The variable domain in full, with the rest retrieved from reference TRBV28 and TRBJ2-4, is DVKVTQSSRYLVKRTGEKVFLECVQDMDHENMFWYRQDPGLGLRLIYFSYDVKMKEKGDIPEGYSVSREKKERFSLILESASTNQTSMYLCASSFLGQGLAKNIQYFGAGTRLSVL.

The chain has TRBV6-2 or TRBV6-3 and TRBJ2-1; weak D call: TRBD1 (6 bases). Germline V gene sequence: CDR1 MNHEY, CDR2 SVGEGT. The CDR3 has 15 amino acids. The V end was cut by 5 bases, the J end by 7 bases, with 18 bases between. The CDR3 DNA reads as TGTGCCAGCAGTCGGCAGGGACAATCTAGGAATGAGCAGTTCTTC. Its protein is CASSRQGQSRNEQFF.

The chain carries TRBV27 and TRBJ2-3; 9 nucleotides agree with TRBD2. The CDR3 runs to 15 residues. Trimming took 0 bases from V and 5 from J; bases not matched to a gene: 3. Germline lookup yields CDR1 MNHEY and CDR2 SMNVEV (reference sequence). CDR3 bases: TGTGCCAGCAGTTTATCATGGACTAGCGTAGATACGCAGTATTTT. This gives the protein CASSLSWTSVDTQYF.

This clone was detected a few times. The rearrangement links TRBV6-5 to TRBJ1-3; D possibly corresponds to TRBD1 (6 bases). The V gene's germline CDR1 is MNHEY and CDR2 SVGAGI. The length of the CDR3 is 14 residues. Trimming removed 7 bases from V and 2 bases from J, with 12 bases in between. Here the CDR3 reads CASIPAGAGNTIYF. CDR3 in DNA: TGTGCCAGCATCCCTGCAGGGGCTGGAAACACCATATATTTT.

In the case of this clone: An end of the junction differs from the germline gene, which may be a read error. This sequence joins TRBV5-4 and TRBJ2-7; 7 positions agree with TRBD1. CDR3 length: 13 residues. The V gene's germline CDR1 is SGHNT and CDR2 YYREEE (reference sequence). CDR3 nucleotide sequence: TGTGCCAGCAGCTTGGACAGGGGCTACAAGCAGTACTTC. This encodes CASSLDRGYKQYF.

The rearrangement uses TRBV19 and TRBJ1-2; tentatively, D is TRBD1 (5 bases). The V gene lost 5 bases and the J gene lost 7 bases, with 23 bases spanning the gap. CDR1 is LNHDA and CDR2 is SQIVND in the germline V gene (reference sequence). The CDR3 totals 16 residues. The CDR3 DNA sequence: TGTGCCAGTAGTCCTCAAGTAGGCAGGGAGGCCGCTGGCTACACCTTC. Translation: CASSPQVGREAAGYTF.

CDR3 in DNA: TGTGCCAGCAGTGTTTATTCAGGGGCCAGCTCCTACGAGCAGTACTTC. This gives the protein CASSVYSGASSYEQYF. The rearrangement uses TRBV6-4 and TRBJ2-7, with D tentatively TRBD1 (6 bases). Germline assignment: CDR1 MRHNA and CDR2 SNTAGT. The V end was cut by 4 bases, the J end by 0 bases, with 16 bases between. The CDR3 length is 16 residues.

This clone was observed a single time. The chain couples TRBV6-5 to TRBJ1-2; no clear D. Trimming cost V 6 bases and J 0 bases, with 8 bases left between them. The CDR3 extends over 13 amino acids. CDR1 and CDR2 (germline): MNHEY, SVGAGI. The CDR3 nucleotides are TGTGCCAGCAGCTATCGCCCTAACTATGGCTACACCTTC. This sequence encodes CASSYRPNYGYTF.

J is TRBJ2-2 and V is TRBV19, with 10 bases that match TRBD2. Germline loops: CDR1 LNHDA, CDR2 SQIVND (reference sequence). The CDR3 has 15 amino acids. The J segment lost 6 bases and the V segment lost 4 bases, leaving 5 bases of the junction unmatched. CDR3 nucleotides: TGTGCCAGTAGTAAGGCTAGCGGGAGTGCCGGGGAGCTGTTTTTT. Encoded protein: CASSKASGSAGELFF. Combining the CDR3 with reference TRBV19 and TRBJ2-2 gives the whole variable domain DGGITQSPKYLFRKEGQNVTLSCEQNLNHDAMYWYRQDPGQGLRLIYYSQIVNDFQKGDIAEGYSVSREKKESFPLTVTSAQKNPTAFYLCASSKASGSAGELFFGEGSRLTVL.

This chain uses TRBV6-5 with TRBJ2-7, with D perhaps matching TRBD2 (5 bases). The CDR3 is 11 amino acids. V was trimmed by 7 bases and J by 7 bases, leaving 11 bases between them. Germline assignment: CDR1 MNHEY and CDR2 SVGAGI. CDR3 sequence: CASNHRGEQYF. The CDR3 nucleotides are TGTGCCAGCAACCACCGAGGGGAGCAGTACTTC.

DNA for the CDR3: TGTGCCAGCAGTTTGGACAGAATGACCTACGAGCAGTACTTC. Amino acid sequence: CASSLDRMTYEQYF. The rearrangement uses TRBV6-2 or TRBV6-3 and TRBJ2-7; tentatively, D is TRBD1 (6 bases). V was trimmed by 4 bases and J by 2 bases, leaving 12 bases between them. The CDR3 is made up of 14 amino acids. Germline values: CDR1 MNHEY, CDR2 SVGEGT.

This rearrangement joins TRBV9 to TRBJ1-4; 7 nucleotides align to TRBD1. Germline CDR1 is SGDLS and CDR2 is YYNGEE. Trimming cost V 4 bases and J 7 bases; bases outside gene matches: 10. The CDR3 has 15 amino acids. The CDR3 here is CASSYTGVSGEKLFF. The CDR3 DNA sequence: TGTGCCAGCAGCTATACAGGGGTTTCGGGTGAAAAACTGTTTTTT.

The V and J genes are TRBV4-3 and TRBJ2-7, with D tentatively TRBD1 (5 bases). Per germline, CDR1 LGHNA and CDR2 YSLEER. The CDR3 length is 14 residues. Deletions cut 3 bases from V and 3 bases from J, with 12 bases between. The CDR3 DNA sequence: TGCGCCAGCAGCCAGTCAGGGTTAGGCTACGAGCAGTACTTC. It specifies CASSQSGLGYEQYF.

CDR3 sequence reads: CASSQAQASNQPQHF. The DNA for the CDR3 is TGTGCCAGCAGCCAAGCTCAGGCCAGCAATCAGCCCCAGCATTTT. This chain links TRBV3-1 (or the pseudogene TRBV3-2) with TRBJ1-5, with unresolved D. The V gene lost 1 base and the J gene lost 1 base, with 8 bases spanning the gap. CDR1 is LGHDT, CDR2 YNNKEL, per germline (reference sequence). CDR3 length: 15 amino acids.

V usage is TRBV7-6 and J usage is TRBJ1-3, with D possibly being TRBD1 (5 bases). Trimming shortened V by 1 base and J by 0 bases, and 10 bases separated the two germline ends. CDR3 length: 16 residues. Germline V gene data show CDR1 as SGHVS and CDR2 as FNYEAQ. CDR3 protein: CASSLVGRTSGNTIYF. The CDR3 DNA reads TGTGCCAGCAGCTTAGTGGGGCGGACCTCTGGAAACACCATATATTTT.

In DNA, the CDR3 is TGTGCCAGCAGTTCGTCAGGGGGAAAGAATCAGCCCCAGCATTTT. This translates into CASSSSGGKNQPQHF. V and J are TRBV11-2 and TRBJ1-5; TRBD1 matches at 7 bases. Germline lookup yields CDR1 SGHAT and CDR2 FQNNGV. The CDR3 contains 15 residues. J lost 4 bases, V lost 6 bases, and 9 bases had no gene match.

This clone was recorded only once. This chain joins TRBV19 and TRBJ1-1; D might be TRBD1 (6 bases). The CDR3 is 15 residues long. CDR1 and CDR2 from the germline V gene are LNHDA and SQIVND (reference sequence). V was cut by 6 bases and J by 3 bases, with 17 bases left in between. The CDR3 here is CASRTNRVWDTEAFF. The CDR3 DNA sequence: TGTGCCAGTAGGACGAACAGGGTTTGGGACACTGAAGCTTTCTTT.

This sequence joins TRBV19 and TRBJ2-1; 14 bases line up with TRBD2. CDR1 is LNHDA and CDR2 is SQIVND in the germline V gene (reference sequence). This CDR3 spans 15 amino acids. With V trimmed by 4 bases and J by 15 bases, 11 bases remained unmatched. CDR3 nucleotide sequence: TGTGCCAGTAGTAAGGGACTAGCGGGAGCCCTCCGTATGTTCTTC. Its protein product is CASSKGLAGALRMFF.

CDR3 sequence reads: CASSNRDRGPGELFF. The CDR3 region has the DNA TGTGCCAGCAGTAACCGGGACAGGGGCCCCGGGGAGCTGTTTTTT. This chain uses TRBV6-5 with TRBJ2-2, with 10 bases that match TRBD1. The germline V gene encodes CDR1 MNHEY and CDR2 SVGAGI. This CDR3 has 15 amino acids. J lost 6 bases, V lost 5 bases, and 6 bases had no gene match.